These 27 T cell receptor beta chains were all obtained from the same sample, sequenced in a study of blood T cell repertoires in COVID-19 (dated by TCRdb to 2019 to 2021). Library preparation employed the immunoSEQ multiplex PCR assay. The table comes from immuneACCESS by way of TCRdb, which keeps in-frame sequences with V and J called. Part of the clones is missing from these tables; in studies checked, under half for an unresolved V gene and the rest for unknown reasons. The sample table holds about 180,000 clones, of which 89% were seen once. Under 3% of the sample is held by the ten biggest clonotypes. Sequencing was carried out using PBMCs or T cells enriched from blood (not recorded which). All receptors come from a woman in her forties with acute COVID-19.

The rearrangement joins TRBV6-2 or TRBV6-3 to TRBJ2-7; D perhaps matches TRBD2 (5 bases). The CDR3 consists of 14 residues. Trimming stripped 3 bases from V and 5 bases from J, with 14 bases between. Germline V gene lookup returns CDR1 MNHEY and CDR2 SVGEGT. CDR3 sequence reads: CASSYTRDWHEQYF. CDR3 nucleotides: TGTGCCAGCAGTTATACTCGGGATTGGCACGAGCAGTACTTC.

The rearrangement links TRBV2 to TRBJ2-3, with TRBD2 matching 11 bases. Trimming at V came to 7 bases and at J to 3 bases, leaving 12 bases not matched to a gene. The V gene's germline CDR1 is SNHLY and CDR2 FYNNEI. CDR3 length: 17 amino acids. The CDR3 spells CASTFPIAGGRTDTQYF. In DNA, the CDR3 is TGTGCCAGCACTTTTCCCATAGCGGGAGGGAGGACAGATACGCAGTATTTT.

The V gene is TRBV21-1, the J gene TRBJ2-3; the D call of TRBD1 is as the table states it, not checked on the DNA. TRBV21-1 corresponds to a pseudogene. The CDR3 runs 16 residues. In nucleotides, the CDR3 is TGTGCCAGCAGCAAAGGACAGGGTAGAGTCTTAGATACGCAGTATTTT. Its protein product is CASSKGQGRVLDTQYF.

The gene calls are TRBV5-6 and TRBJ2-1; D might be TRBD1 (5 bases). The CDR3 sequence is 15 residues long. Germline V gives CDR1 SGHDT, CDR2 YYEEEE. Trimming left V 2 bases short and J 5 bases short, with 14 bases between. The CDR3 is CASSFAGLGHNEQFF. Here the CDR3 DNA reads TGTGCCAGCAGCTTCGCAGGGTTGGGGCACAATGAGCAGTTCTTC.

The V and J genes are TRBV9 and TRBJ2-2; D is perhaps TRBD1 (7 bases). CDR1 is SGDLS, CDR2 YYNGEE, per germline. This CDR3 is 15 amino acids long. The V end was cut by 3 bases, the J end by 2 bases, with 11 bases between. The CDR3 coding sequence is TGTGCCAGCAGCGGCGGGACAGCCAACACCGGGGAGCTGTTTTTT. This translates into CASSGGTANTGELFF.

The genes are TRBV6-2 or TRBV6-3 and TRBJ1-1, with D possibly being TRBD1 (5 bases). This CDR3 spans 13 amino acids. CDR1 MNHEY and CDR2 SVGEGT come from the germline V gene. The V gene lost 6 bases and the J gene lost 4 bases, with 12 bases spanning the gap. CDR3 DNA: TGTGCCAGCAGCATAGCGGGGGTCACTGAAGCTTTCTTT. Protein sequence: CASSIAGVTEAFF.

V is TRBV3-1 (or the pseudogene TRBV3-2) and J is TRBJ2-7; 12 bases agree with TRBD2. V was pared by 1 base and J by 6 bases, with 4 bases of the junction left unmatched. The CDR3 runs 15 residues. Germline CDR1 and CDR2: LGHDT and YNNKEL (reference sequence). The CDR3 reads CASSQGLAGEVEQYF. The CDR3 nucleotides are TGTGCCAGCAGCCAAGGACTAGCGGGAGAGGTCGAGCAGTACTTC.

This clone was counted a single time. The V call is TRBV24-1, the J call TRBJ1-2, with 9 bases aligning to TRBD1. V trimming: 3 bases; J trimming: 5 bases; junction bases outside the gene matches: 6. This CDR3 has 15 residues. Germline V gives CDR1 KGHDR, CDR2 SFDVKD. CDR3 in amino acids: CATSDPRDRVYGYTF. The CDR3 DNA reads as TGTGCCACCAGTGATCCCCGGGACAGGGTTTATGGCTACACCTTC.

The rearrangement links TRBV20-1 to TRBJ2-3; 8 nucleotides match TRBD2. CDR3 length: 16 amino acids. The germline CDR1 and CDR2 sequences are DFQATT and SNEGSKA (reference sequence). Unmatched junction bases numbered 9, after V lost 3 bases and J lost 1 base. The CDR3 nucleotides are TGCAGTGCTAGTGAGGCGGGAGCGGGGGGCACAGATACGCAGTATTTT. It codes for CSASEAGAGGTDTQYF.

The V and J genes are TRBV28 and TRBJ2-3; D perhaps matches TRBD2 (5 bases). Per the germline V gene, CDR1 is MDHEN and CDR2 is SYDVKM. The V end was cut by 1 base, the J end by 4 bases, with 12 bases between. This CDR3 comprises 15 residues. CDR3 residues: CASSLSEGFSDTQYF. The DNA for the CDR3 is TGTGCCAGCAGTTTATCTGAGGGTTTCTCAGATACGCAGTATTTT.

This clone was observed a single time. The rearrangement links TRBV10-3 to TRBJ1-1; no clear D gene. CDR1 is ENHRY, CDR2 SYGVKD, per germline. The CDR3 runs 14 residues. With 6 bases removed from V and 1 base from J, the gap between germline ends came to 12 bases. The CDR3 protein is CAIRFREENTEAFF. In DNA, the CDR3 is TGTGCCATCAGATTCAGAGAGGAGAACACTGAAGCTTTCTTT.

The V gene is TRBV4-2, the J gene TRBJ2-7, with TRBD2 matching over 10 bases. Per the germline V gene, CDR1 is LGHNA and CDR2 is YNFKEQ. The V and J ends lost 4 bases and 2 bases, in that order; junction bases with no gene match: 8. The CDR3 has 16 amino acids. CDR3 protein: CASSPHRTSGPYEQYF. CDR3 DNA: TGTGCCAGCAGCCCCCATCGGACTAGCGGACCCTACGAGCAGTACTTC.

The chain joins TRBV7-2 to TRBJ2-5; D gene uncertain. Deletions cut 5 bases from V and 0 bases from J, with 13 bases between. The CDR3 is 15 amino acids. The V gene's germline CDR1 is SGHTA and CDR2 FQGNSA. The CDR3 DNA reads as TGTGCCAGCAGCCCGAGGTGGCAGAACCAAGAGACCCAGTACTTC. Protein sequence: CASSPRWQNQETQYF.

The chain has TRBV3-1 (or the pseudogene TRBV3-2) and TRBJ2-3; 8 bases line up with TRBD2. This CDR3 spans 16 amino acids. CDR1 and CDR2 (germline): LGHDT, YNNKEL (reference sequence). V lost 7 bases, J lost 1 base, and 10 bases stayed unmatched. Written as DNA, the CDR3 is TGTGCCAGCACTCCCGGGGGTAGCGGGGGCACAGATACGCAGTATTTT. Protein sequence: CASTPGGSGGTDTQYF.

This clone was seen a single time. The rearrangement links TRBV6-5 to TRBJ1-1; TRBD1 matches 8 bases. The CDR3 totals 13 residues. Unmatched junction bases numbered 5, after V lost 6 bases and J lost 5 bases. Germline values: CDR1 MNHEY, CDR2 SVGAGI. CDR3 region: CASRVDRDTEAFF. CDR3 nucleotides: TGTGCCAGCAGGGTGGACAGGGATACTGAAGCTTTCTTT.

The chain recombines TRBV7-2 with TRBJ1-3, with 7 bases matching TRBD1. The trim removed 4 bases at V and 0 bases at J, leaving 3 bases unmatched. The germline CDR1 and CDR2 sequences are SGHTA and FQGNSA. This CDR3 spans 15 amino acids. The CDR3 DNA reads TGTGCCAGCAGCTCCACAGGGGTCTCTGGAAACACCATATATTTT. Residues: CASSSTGVSGNTIYF.

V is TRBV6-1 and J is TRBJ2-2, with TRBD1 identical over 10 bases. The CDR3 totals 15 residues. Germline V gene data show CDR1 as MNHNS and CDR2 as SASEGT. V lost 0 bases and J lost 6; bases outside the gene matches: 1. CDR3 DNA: TGTGCCAGCAGTGAAGCGACAGGGGGCCCCGGGGAGCTGTTTTTT. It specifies CASSEATGGPGELFF.

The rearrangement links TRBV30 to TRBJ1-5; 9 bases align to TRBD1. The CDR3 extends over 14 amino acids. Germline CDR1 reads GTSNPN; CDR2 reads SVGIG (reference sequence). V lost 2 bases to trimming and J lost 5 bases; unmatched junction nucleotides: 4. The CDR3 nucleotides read TGTGCCTGGAGTCCGGACAGGGGCCATCAGCCCCAGCATTTT. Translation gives CAWSPDRGHQPQHF.

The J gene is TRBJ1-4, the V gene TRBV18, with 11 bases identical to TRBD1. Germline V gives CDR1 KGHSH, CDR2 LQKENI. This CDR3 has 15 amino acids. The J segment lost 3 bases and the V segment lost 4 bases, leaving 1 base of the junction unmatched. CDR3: CASSQDRGPNEKLFF. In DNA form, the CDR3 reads TGTGCCAGCTCACAGGACAGGGGGCCTAATGAAAAACTGTTTTTT.

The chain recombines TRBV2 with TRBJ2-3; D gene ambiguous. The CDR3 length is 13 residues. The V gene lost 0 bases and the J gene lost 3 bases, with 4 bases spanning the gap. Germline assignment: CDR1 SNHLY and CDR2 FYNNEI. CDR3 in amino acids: CASSEAPTDTQYF. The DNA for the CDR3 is TGTGCCAGCAGTGAAGCCCCTACAGATACGCAGTATTTT.

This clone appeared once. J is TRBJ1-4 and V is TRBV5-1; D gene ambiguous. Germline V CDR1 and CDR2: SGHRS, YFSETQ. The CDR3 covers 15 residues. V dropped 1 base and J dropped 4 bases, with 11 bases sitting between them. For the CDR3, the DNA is TGCGCCAGCAGCTTGTCTTCGACGGGTAATGAAAAACTGTTTTTT. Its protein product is CASSLSSTGNEKLFF.

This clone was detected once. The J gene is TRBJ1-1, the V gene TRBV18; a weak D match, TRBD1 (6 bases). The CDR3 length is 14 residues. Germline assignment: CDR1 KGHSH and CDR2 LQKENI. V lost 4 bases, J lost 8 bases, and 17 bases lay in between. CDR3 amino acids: CASSLANRANEAFF. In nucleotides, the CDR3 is TGTGCCAGCTCACTAGCCAACAGGGCGAACGAAGCTTTCTTT.

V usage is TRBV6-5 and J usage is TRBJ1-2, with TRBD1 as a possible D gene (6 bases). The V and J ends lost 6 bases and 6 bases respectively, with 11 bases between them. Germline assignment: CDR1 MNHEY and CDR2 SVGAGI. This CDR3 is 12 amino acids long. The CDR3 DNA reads TGTGCCAGCAGCGGGGCAGGGGATGGCTACACCTTC. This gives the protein CASSGAGDGYTF.

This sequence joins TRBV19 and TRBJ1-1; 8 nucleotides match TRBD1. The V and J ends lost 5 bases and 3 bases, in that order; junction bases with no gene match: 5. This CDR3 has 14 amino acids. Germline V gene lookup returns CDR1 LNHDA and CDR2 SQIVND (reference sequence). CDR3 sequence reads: CASSPRTGHTEAFF. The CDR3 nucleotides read TGTGCCAGTAGTCCACGGACAGGGCACACTGAAGCTTTCTTT.

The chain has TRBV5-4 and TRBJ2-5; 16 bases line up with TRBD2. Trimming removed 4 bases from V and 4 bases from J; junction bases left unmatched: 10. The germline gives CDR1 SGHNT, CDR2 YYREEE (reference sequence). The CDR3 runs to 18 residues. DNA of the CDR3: TGTGCCAGCAGCCCTCCGGGACTAGCGGGAGGGCCGGGAGAGACCCAGTACTTC. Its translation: CASSPPGLAGGPGETQYF.

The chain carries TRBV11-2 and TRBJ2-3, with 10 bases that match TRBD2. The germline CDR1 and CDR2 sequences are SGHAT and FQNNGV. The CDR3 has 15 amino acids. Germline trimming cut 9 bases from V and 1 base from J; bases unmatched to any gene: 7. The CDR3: CASDSSGRGTDTQYF. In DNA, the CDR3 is TGTGCCAGTGATTCAAGCGGGAGGGGCACAGATACGCAGTATTTT.

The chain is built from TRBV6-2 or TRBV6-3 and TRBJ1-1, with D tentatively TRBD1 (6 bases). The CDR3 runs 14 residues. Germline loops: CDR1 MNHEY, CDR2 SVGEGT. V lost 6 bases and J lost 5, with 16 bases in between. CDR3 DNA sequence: TGTGCCAGCAGCCAAGACAGCCAGGGGACTGAAGCTTTCTTT. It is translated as CASSQDSQGTEAFF.